Listed below are T cell receptor beta chains from one sample, sequenced in a study of control samples from healthy donors and cancer patients. Clones were read by immunoSEQ multiplex PCR, and TCRdb kept only the in-frame ones, dropping some. This repertoire shows some 120,000 clones, roughly 90% found once; its top ten account for roughly 3.2%. Sequencing was done on a sample of blood. These receptors were taken from a man in his fifties in good health. Both conserved end residues are part of each CDR3. D genes are given only for firm matches. Expanded clones get a size class; other rows say once, few or many, or leave the size out.

j_call clone_size d_call v_call cdr3_aa cdr3_nt
TRBJ2-2 NA TRBD1 TRBV30 CARDRAGGELFF TGTGCCCGGGACAGGGCTGGTGGGGAGCTGTTTTTT
TRBJ1-1 NA NA TRBV3-1/TRBV3-2 CASSQGGVANTEAFF TGTGCCAGCAGCCAAGGTGGAGTCGCGAACACTGAAGCTTTCTTT
TRBJ1-4 NA TRBD1 TRBV19 CASSKGQGGKLFF TGTGCCAGTAGTAAAGGACAGGGGGGAAAACTGTTTTTT
TRBJ1-5 NA NA TRBV19 CASSTSWGQPQHF TGTGCCAGTAGTACCTCCTGGGGTCAGCCCCAGCATTTT
TRBJ2-7 NA TRBD1 TRBV19 CASSIVDRGTYEQYF TGTGCCAGTAGTATAGTCGACAGGGGGACCTACGAGCAGTACTTC
TRBJ1-2 once NA TRBV5-1 CASSLGTANYGYTF TGCGCCAGCAGCTTGGGTACAGCTAACTATGGCTACACCTTC
TRBJ2-1 NA TRBD2 TRBV5-4 CASSVTSGKVVDEQFF TGTGCCAGCAGCGTCACTAGCGGGAAGGTGGTGGATGAGCAGTTCTTC
TRBJ1-2 NA TRBD1 TRBV5-6 CASSLGTGGYGYTF TGTGCCAGCAGCTTGGGGACAGGGGGTTATGGCTACACCTTC
TRBJ1-6 NA NA TRBV30 CAWKASAWGPLHF TGTGCCTGGAAGGCTTCAGCCTGGGGCCCCCTCCACTTT
TRBJ2-2 NA NA TRBV30 CAWRGNTRGELFF TGTGCCTGGAGGGGAAATACGCGCGGGGAGCTGTTTTTT
TRBJ2-7 NA NA TRBV29-1 CSVYTSTGYYEQYF TGCAGCGTTTACACATCAACAGGATACTACGAGCAGTACTTC
TRBJ1-1 NA TRBD1 TRBV5-1 CASSRGQGVEGTEAFF TGCGCCAGCAGCAGGGGACAGGGGGTTGAGGGAACTGAAGCTTTCTTT
TRBJ2-5 NA NA TRBV14 CASSQGLQETQYF TGTGCCAGCAGCCAAGGCCTACAAGAGACCCAGTACTTC
TRBJ2-2 NA TRBD2 TRBV3-1/TRBV3-2 CASSRSGGGAGELFF TGTGCCAGCAGCCGAAGCGGGGGGGGCGCCGGGGAGCTGTTTTTT
TRBJ1-2 NA NA TRBV10-1 CASSEDRNYGYTF TGCGCCAGCAGTGAGGACCGTAACTATGGCTACACCTTC
TRBJ2-7 NA TRBD2 TRBV7-9 CASSWVAGTEQYF TGTGCCAGCAGCTGGGTAGCGGGCACCGAGCAGTACTTC
TRBJ1-2 few TRBD1 TRBV5-1 CASSWTGEGYGYTF TGCGCCAGCAGCTGGACAGGGGAAGGGTATGGCTACACCTTC
TRBJ2-7 NA NA TRBV5-1 CASSLLEFSYEQYF TGCGCCAGCAGCTTGTTGGAGTTCAGTTACGAGCAGTACTTC
TRBJ2-7 NA NA TRBV19 CASSIGAVTYEQYF TGTGCCAGTAGTATAGGGGCAGTGACCTACGAGCAGTACTTC
TRBJ2-2 NA NA TRBV28 CASSLVGGNTGELFF TGTGCCAGCAGTTTGGTCGGTGGGAACACCGGGGAGCTGTTTTTT
TRBJ2-4 NA NA TRBV6-5 CASSYSTGSAKNIQYF TGTGCCAGCAGTTACTCGACGGGTTCAGCCAAAAACATTCAGTACTTC
TRBJ2-1 once TRBD2 TRBV7-2 CASSLARGGAFYEQFF TGTGCCAGCAGCTTAGCTCGCGGGGGGGCATTCTATGAGCAGTTCTTC
TRBJ1-1 NA NA TRBV19 CASKWKGSEAEAFF TGTGCCAGTAAGTGGAAGGGGTCAGAGGCTGAAGCTTTCTTT
TRBJ1-2 NA NA TRBV21-1 CASSSRKGSSYGYTF TGTGCCAGCAGCTCGCGAAAGGGCAGCTCCTATGGCTACACCTTC
TRBJ2-2 NA NA TRBV25-1 CASSDRGGFGELFF TGTGCCAGCAGTGACAGGGGGGGTTTCGGGGAGCTGTTTTTT
TRBJ2-7 NA NA TRBV11-3 CASSRRATYVGEQYF TGTGCCAGCAGCCGGAGAGCGACTTACGTAGGAGAGCAGTACTTC
TRBJ1-3 once NA TRBV5-1 CASSFRSGGYGSGNTIYF TGCGCCAGCAGCTTCCGTAGTGGGGGTTACGGCTCTGGAAACACCATATATTTT
TRBJ2-3 NA TRBD2 TRBV30 CAWSVGTSGPTDTQYF TGTGCCTGGAGTGTAGGTACTAGCGGACCCACAGATACGCAGTATTTT
TRBJ2-1 NA TRBD1 TRBV27 CASQTGTGGYNEQFF TGTGCCAGCCAAACCGGGACAGGGGGTTACAATGAGCAGTTCTTC
TRBJ2-5 NA NA TRBV15 CATSREYGGRLETQYF TGTGCCACCAGCAGAGAATATGGGGGGCGTCTAGAGACCCAGTACTTC
TRBJ2-7 NA TRBD1 TRBV5-6 CASSPWDRTSYEQYF TGTGCCAGCAGCCCATGGGACAGGACATCCTACGAGCAGTACTTC
TRBJ2-1 once NA TRBV27 CASRPPRGAQFF TGTGCCAGCAGGCCTCCCAGGGGTGCGCAGTTCTTC
TRBJ1-1 many NA TRBV6-1 CASSDRIEAFF TGTGCCAGCAGTGACCGAATTGAAGCTTTCTTT
TRBJ1-1 NA NA TRBV10-1 CASSVGTAGREAFF TGCGCCAGCAGTGTGGGGACCGCGGGCCGTGAAGCTTTCTTT
TRBJ2-1 NA TRBD2 TRBV6-1 CASSELAVSNEQFF TGTGCCAGCAGTGAACTAGCGGTAAGCAATGAGCAGTTCTTC
TRBJ2-7 few NA TRBV9 CASSVDPYGYEQYF TGTGCCAGCAGCGTAGATCCCTATGGCTACGAGCAGTACTTC
TRBJ1-5 once TRBD1 TRBV6-1 CASSDFPGQGTGQPQHF TGTGCCAGCAGTGATTTTCCGGGACAGGGTACCGGTCAGCCCCAGCATTTT